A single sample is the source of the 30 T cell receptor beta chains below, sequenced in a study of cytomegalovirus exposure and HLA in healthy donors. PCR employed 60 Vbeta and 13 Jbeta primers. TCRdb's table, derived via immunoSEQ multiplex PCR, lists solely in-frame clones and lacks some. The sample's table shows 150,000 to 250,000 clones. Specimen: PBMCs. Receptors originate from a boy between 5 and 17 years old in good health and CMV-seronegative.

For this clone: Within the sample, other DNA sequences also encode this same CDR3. The CDR3 coding sequence is TGCAGTGCTAGGGACAGCTACGAGCAGTACTTC. Translated: CSARDSYEQYF. The rearrangement uses TRBV20-1 and TRBJ2-7; D possibly corresponds to TRBD1 (6 bases). Germline CDR1 DFQATT, CDR2 SNEGSKA (reference sequence). Trimming cost V 3 bases and J 3 bases, with 6 bases left between them. This CDR3 spans 11 amino acids.

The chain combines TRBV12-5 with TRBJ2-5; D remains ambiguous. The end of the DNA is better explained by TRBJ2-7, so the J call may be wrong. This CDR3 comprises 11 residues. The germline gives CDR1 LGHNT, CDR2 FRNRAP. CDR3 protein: CASFDSYEQYF. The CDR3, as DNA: TGTGCTAGTTTTGACTCCTACGAGCAGTACTTC.

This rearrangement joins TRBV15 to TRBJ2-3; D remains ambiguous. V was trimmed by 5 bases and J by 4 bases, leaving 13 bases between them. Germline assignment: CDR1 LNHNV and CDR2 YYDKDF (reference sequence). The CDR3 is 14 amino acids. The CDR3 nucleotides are TGTGCCACCAGCGGCCCGCGGTCCGCAGATACGCAGTATTTT. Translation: CATSGPRSADTQYF.

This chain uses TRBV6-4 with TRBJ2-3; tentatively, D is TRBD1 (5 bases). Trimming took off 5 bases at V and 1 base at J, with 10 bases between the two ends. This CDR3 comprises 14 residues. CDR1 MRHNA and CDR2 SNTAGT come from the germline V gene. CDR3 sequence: CASSTGFGTDTQYF. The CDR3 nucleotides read TGTGCCAGCAGTACAGGTTTTGGCACAGATACGCAGTATTTT.

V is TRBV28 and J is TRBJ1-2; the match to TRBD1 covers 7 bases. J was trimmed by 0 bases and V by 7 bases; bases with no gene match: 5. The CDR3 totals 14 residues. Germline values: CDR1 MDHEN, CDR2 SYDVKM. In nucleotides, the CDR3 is TGTGCCAGCACTGCAGGGGGTGCTAACTATGGCTACACCTTC. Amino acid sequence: CASTAGGANYGYTF.

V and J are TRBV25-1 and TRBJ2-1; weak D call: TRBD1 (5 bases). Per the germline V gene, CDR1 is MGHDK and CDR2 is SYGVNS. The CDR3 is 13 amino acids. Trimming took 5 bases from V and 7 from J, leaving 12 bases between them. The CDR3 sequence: CASSPPAGNEQFF. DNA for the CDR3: TGTGCCAGCAGTCCGCCCGCAGGGAATGAGCAGTTCTTC.

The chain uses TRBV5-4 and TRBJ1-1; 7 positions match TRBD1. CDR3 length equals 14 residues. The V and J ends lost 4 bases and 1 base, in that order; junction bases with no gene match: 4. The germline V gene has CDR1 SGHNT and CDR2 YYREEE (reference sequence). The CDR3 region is CASSADRENTEAFF. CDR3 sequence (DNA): TGTGCCAGCAGCGCCGACAGGGAGAACACTGAAGCTTTCTTT.

This CDR3 is CASSIDQNTFYGYTF. The CDR3 DNA follows: TGTGCCAGTAGTATAGATCAAAACACCTTCTATGGCTACACCTTC. V usage is TRBV19 and J usage is TRBJ1-2, with D unclear. V lost 0 bases, J lost 4 bases, and 12 bases lay in between. Per germline, CDR1 LNHDA and CDR2 SQIVND (reference sequence). This CDR3 has 15 amino acids.

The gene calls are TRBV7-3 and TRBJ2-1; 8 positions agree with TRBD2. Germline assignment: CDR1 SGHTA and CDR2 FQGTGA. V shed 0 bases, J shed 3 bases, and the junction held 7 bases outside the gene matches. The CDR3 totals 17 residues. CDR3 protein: CASSLTGGEYDYNEQFF. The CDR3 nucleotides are TGTGCCAGCAGCTTAACCGGGGGGGAGTATGACTACAATGAGCAGTTCTTC.

CDR3 DNA sequence: TGTGCCAGCAGCCGGAGCGCGGAGGAGACCCAGTACTTC. Protein product: CASSRSAEETQYF. This rearrangement joins TRBV11-2 to TRBJ2-5; D call uncertain. Germline V gene data show CDR1 as SGHAT and CDR2 as FQNNGV. V was shortened by 5 bases and J by 5 bases, with 12 bases between the two germline ends. This CDR3 is 13 amino acids long. Looking up the rest from reference TRBV11-2 and TRBJ2-5 gives the full variable domain: EAGVAQSPRYKIIEKRQSVAFWCNPISGHATLYWYQQILGQGPKLLIQFQNNGVVDDSQLPKDRFSAERLKGVDSTLKIQPAKLEDSAVYLCASSRSAEETQYFGPGTRLLVL.

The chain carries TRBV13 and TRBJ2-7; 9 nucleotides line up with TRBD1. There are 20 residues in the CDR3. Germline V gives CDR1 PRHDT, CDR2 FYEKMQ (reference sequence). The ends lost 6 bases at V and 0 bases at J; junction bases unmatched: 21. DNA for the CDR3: TGTGCCAGCAGTCCTGCACTCACCGAAATTGGGACAGGGAGCTCCTACGAGCAGTACTTC. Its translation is CASSPALTEIGTGSSYEQYF.

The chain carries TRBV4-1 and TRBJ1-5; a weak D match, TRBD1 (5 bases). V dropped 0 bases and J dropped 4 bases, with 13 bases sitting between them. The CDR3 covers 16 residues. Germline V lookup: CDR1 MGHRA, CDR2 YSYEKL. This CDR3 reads CASSQEGGGENQPQHF. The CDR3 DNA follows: TGCGCCAGCAGCCAAGAAGGCGGGGGAGAAAATCAGCCCCAGCATTTT.

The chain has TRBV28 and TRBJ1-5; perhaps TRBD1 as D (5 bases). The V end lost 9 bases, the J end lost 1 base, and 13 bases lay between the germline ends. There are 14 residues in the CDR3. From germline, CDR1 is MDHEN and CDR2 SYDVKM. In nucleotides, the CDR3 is TGTGCCAGTAGCTCAGGGTTGAGCAATCAGCCCCAGCATTTT. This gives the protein CASSSGLSNQPQHF.

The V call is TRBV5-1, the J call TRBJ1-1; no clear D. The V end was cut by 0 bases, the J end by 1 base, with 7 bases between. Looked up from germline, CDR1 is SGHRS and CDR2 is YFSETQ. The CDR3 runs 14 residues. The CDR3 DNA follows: TGCGCCAGCAGCTTGGAACGGGGGAACACTGAAGCTTTCTTT. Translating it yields CASSLERGNTEAFF.

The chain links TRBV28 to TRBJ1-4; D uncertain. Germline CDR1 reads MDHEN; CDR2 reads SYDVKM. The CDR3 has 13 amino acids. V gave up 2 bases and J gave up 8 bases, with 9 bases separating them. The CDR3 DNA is TGTGCCAGCAGTTTACGAGGAAGAGAAAAACTGTTTTTT. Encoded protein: CASSLRGREKLFF.

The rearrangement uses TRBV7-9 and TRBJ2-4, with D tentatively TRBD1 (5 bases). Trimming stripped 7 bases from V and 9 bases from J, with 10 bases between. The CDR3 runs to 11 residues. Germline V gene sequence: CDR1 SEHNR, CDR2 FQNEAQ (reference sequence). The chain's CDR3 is CASTSQGIQYF. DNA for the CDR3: TGTGCCAGCACCTCGCAGGGCATTCAGTACTTC.

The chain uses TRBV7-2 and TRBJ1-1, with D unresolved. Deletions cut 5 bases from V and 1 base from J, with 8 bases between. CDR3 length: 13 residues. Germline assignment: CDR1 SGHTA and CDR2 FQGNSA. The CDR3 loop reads CASSPLSNTEAFF. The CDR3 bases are TGTGCCAGCAGCCCCCTATCGAACACTGAAGCTTTCTTT.

The CDR3, as DNA: TGTGCCAGCAGCTTATCCCCCGGGGAGGCTAACTATGGCTACACCTTC. The encoded protein is CASSLSPGEANYGYTF. V usage is TRBV7-2 and J usage is TRBJ1-2, with D unclear. V was clipped by 2 bases and J by 0 bases, with 13 bases between them. CDR3 size: 16 residues. Germline V gene lookup returns CDR1 SGHTA and CDR2 FQGNSA.

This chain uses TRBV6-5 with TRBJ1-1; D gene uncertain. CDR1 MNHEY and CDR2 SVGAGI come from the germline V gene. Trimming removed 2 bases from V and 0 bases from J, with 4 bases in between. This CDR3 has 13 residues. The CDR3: CASSYIVNTEAFF. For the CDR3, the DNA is TGTGCCAGCAGTTACATCGTGAACACTGAAGCTTTCTTT.

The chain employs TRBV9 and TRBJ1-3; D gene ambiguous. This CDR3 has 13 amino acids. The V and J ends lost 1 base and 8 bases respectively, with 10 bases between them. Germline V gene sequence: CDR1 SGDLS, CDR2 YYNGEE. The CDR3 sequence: CASSVFSADTIYF. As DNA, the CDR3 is TGTGCCAGCAGCGTATTCTCCGCAGACACCATATATTTT.

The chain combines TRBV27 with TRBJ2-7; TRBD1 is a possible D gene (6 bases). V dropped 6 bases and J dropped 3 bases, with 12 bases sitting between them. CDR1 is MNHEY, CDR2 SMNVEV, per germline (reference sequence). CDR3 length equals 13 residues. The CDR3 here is CASSSGQSYEQYF. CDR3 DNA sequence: TGTGCCAGCAGCTCTGGACAGAGCTACGAGCAGTACTTC.

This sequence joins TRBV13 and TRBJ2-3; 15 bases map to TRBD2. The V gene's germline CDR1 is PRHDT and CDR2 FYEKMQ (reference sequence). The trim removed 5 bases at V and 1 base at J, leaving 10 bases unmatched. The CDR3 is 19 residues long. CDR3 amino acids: CASSARTSGGDYGTDTQYF. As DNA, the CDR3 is TGTGCCAGCAGCGCTCGGACTAGCGGGGGGGATTATGGCACAGATACGCAGTATTTT.

The CDR3: CSVLPWQGREQYF. The CDR3 coding sequence is TGCAGCGTTCTCCCGTGGCAGGGCAGGGAGCAGTACTTC. The J gene is TRBJ2-7, the V gene TRBV29-1; a weak D match, TRBD1 (5 bases). Germline CDR1 is SQVTM and CDR2 is ANQGSEA. V was pared by 5 bases and J by 7 bases, with 18 bases between. The CDR3 covers 13 residues.

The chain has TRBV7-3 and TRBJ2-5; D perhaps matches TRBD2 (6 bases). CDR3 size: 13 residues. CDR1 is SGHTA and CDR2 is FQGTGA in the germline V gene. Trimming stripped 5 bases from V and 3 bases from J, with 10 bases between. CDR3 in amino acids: CASSRDSEETQYF. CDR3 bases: TGTGCCAGCAGCCGGGACTCAGAAGAGACCCAGTACTTC.

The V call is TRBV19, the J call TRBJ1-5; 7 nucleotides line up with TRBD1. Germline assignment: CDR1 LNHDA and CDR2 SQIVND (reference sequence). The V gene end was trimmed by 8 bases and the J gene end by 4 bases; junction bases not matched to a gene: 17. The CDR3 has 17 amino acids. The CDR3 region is CASWVGPGTAYNQPQHF. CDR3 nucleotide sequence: TGTGCCAGTTGGGTGGGACCTGGGACAGCATATAATCAGCCCCAGCATTTT.

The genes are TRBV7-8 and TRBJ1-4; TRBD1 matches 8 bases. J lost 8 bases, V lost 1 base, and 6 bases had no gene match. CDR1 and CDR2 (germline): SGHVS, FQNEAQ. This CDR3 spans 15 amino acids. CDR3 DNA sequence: TGTGCCAGCAGCTTAGTTGGACAGGGCCGCGAAAAACTGTTTTTT. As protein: CASSLVGQGREKLFF.

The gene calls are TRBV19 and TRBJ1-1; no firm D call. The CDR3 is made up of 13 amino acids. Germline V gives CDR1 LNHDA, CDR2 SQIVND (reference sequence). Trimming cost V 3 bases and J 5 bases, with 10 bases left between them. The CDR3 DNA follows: TGTGCCAGTAGTATGTCGGCGGGGACTGAAGCTTTCTTT. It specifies CASSMSAGTEAFF.

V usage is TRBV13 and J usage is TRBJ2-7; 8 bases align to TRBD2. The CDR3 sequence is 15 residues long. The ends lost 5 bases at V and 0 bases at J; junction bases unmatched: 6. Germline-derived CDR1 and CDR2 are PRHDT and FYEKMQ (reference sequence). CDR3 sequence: CASSREGESSYEQYF. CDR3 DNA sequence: TGTGCCAGCAGCCGGGAGGGTGAGAGCTCCTACGAGCAGTACTTC.

CDR3 amino acids: CATGQGSTGELFF. The CDR3 nucleotides read TGTGCCACAGGGCAGGGAAGCACCGGGGAGCTGTTTTTT. The gene calls are TRBV9 and TRBJ2-2; tentative D call: TRBD1 (5 bases). Germline V gene sequence: CDR1 SGDLS, CDR2 YYNGEE. This CDR3 spans 13 amino acids. Trimming stripped 9 bases from V and 4 bases from J, with 13 bases between.

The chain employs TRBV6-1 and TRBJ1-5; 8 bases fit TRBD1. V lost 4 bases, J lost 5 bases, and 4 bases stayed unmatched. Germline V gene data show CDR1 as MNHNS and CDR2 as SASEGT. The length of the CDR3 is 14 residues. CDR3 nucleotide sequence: TGTGCCAGCAGTGCGGACAGGGAGGATCAGCCCCAGCATTTT. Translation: CASSADREDQPQHF.